This T cell receptor beta chain was found in a study of technical replicates of blood from four donors. TCRdb keeps only in-frame clones here, not all; method: immunoSEQ multiplex PCR. The sample has about 100,000 clones; roughly 96% are singletons. CDR1 is MNHNS, CDR2 SASEGT, per germline. The CDR3 runs 14 residues. Germline trimming cut 5 bases from V and 1 base from J; bases unmatched to any gene: 3. This rearrangement joins TRBV6-1 to TRBJ1-1; 8 nucleotides line up with TRBD1. Sequencing was performed on T cells isolated from PBMCs. The clonotype comes from a human donor in good health. CDR3 region: CASSSGTGNTEAFF. CDR3 bases: TGTGCCAGCAGTTCCGGGACAGGGAACACTGAAGCTTTCTTT.